Listed below are T cell receptor beta chains from one sample, sequenced in a study of blood T cell repertoires in COVID-19. Only in-frame clones appear in the TCRdb table, and some are missing; sequencing was by immunoSEQ multiplex PCR. The data hold 150,000 to 200,000 clones, with 79% observed a single time. The sample taken for sequencing was PBMCs or T cells enriched from blood (not recorded which). The receptors originated from a woman in her 70s in a cohort exposed to, infected with or recovered from COVID-19 (not recorded which). The CDR3 runs from the conserved cysteine through the conserved F or W. Fields, in order: CDR3 protein, clone size, V gene. Some rows mark clone size as missing; the rest say once, few, many or name a class of expanded clone.

CDR3: CASSLSSGSNEQFF; size: NA; V: TRBV7-3
CDR3: CASSYGYGTSGRSSYNEQFF; size: NA; V: TRBV5-1
CDR3: CASSWTSGNSYEQYF; size: NA; V: TRBV7-2
CDR3: CASSPQGAPFDEQYF; size: NA; V: TRBV18
CDR3: CASSQSLFEAFF; size: few; V: TRBV3-1/TRBV3-2
CDR3: CSASVQGGTEAFF; size: NA; V: TRBV20-1
CDR3: CASSLGGGAPYEQYF; size: NA; V: TRBV18
CDR3: CASSLPLAGVKETQYF; size: NA; V: TRBV14
CDR3: CASSYPSDGSRQQYF; size: few; V: TRBV6-5
CDR3: CTSSPIHNRGQETQYF; size: NA; V: TRBV1
CDR3: CASSKRRAEAFF; size: NA; V: TRBV11-3
CDR3: CATSTTSGSVAYNEQFF; size: NA; V: TRBV15
CDR3: CASSHPTDRTDTQYF; size: NA; V: TRBV3-1/TRBV3-2
CDR3: CASSLDQGGARTSGRNEQFF; size: NA; V: TRBV11-3
CDR3: CAISDGQRTYGYTF; size: NA; V: TRBV10-3
CDR3: CASSLVAGGPVGTDTQYF; size: few; V: TRBV28
CDR3: CASSPAGSSYEQYF; size: few; V: TRBV6-5
CDR3: CASNSEVNSYGYTF; size: NA; V: TRBV2
CDR3: CATSRELLAENYNEQFF; size: once; V: TRBV15
CDR3: CASSLAARSGGPKGYTF; size: NA; V: TRBV7-8
CDR3: CASSAQGGYEQYF; size: NA; V: TRBV11-1
CDR3: CASHNSPSSYEQYF; size: NA; V: TRBV6-5
CDR3: CASSLLTEAFF; size: NA; V: TRBV11-2
CDR3: CASSLARAGGFEKLFF; size: NA; V: TRBV5-1
CDR3: CASSPPGTGHYEQYF; size: NA; V: TRBV7-2
CDR3: CASSLRDFSYEQYF; size: NA; V: TRBV3-1/TRBV3-2
CDR3: CASSLGTGGFYEQYF; size: once; V: TRBV11-2
CDR3: CASSIGAKETQYF; size: NA; V: TRBV19
CDR3: CASSLIGRQKQFF; size: few; V: TRBV7-9
CDR3: CASRLGALLPGYTF; size: NA; V: TRBV19
CDR3: CASRRGRGDLREGYEQYF; size: NA; V: TRBV27
CDR3: CASSHSRGPYEQYF; size: once; V: TRBV3-1/TRBV3-2
CDR3: CASSNPKYIQAQNVTYEQYF; size: NA; V: TRBV21-1
CDR3: CASSLAGREGDYEQFF; size: NA; V: TRBV5-1
CDR3: CASSRVLGGASAQPQHF; size: NA; V: TRBV19
CDR3: CASGPGTELSSYNSPLHF; size: NA; V: TRBV28
CDR3: CASSKTETGNTIYF; size: NA; V: TRBV18
CDR3: CASSPLAGVPYEQYF; size: NA; V: TRBV18
CDR3: CAISEDRDYSPLHF; size: NA; V: TRBV10-3
CDR3: CSASSGDGTDTQYF; size: NA; V: TRBV20-1
CDR3: CASSLYGFGYTF; size: NA; V: TRBV12-3/TRBV12-4
CDR3: CASSLLRGLAGDTQYF; size: NA; V: TRBV3-1/TRBV3-2
CDR3: CASSTNQGAGAQYF; size: NA; V: TRBV11-3
CDR3: CASSNGDTGWADTQYF; size: NA; V: TRBV7-3
CDR3: CASRLQGTDTQYF; size: NA; V: TRBV28
CDR3: CASSLVDYNEQFF; size: NA; V: TRBV5-5
CDR3: CASSVDRGSREQYF; size: NA; V: TRBV2
CDR3: CASSLGRREETQYF; size: NA; V: TRBV5-6
CDR3: CATSIAGGPYNEQFF; size: NA; V: TRBV24-1
CDR3: CASSLNRNGWTEAFF; size: NA; V: TRBV5-5